This T cell receptor beta chain was captured by sequencing in a study of CD8+ T cells in alopecia areata. Treatment defined: oral pan-JAK inhibitor, 5-10 mg twice daily. cDNA prepared by RNA extraction and subsequent reverse transcription served as the template for sequencing. Profiling relied on immunoSEQ multiplex PCR, and the TCRdb table lists in-frame clones only, not all of them. The sample lists about 270,000 clones, 60% seen once, with 0.93% in the top ten. Germline V lookup: CDR1 SGHNT, CDR2 YYREEE (reference sequence). The CDR3 sequence is 14 residues long. Germline trimming cut 5 bases from V and 0 bases from J; bases unmatched to any gene: 5.

The source of this sequence is a human donor with alopecia areata. This chain links TRBV5-4 with TRBJ2-7, with 7 bases aligning to TRBD2. This specimen consisted of CD4+ T cells sorted from blood, obtained at roughly week 53, from a patient treated with tofacitinib. The CDR3 sequence is CASSQRGDSYEQYF. The CDR3 bases are TGTGCCAGCAGTCAGCGGGGTGACTCCTACGAGCAGTACTTC.